The entry below describes one TCR beta chain. This entry belongs to a study of blood T cell repertoires in COVID-19. This CDR3 contains 13 residues. The germline V gene encodes CDR1 SGHVS and CDR2 FQNEAQ. V was pared by 2 bases and J by 9 bases, with 13 bases between. The protocol was immunoSEQ multiplex PCR, while the TCRdb copy is restricted to in-frame clones and leaves out a portion. This table holds about 150,000 clones, more than 75% found once. The sample comprised peripheral blood. The genes are TRBV7-8 and TRBJ1-1; no clear D gene. This clonotype originated in a human donor with acute or convalescent COVID-19. The donor label of this sample is uncertain. The CDR3 nucleotides read TGTGCCAGCAGCTTATGGGGTGGAGGGCAAGCTTTCTTT. Residues: CASSLWGGGQAFF.